This T cell receptor beta chain was recorded in a study of T-cell reconstitution after alpha-beta-depleted transplantation in children. The TCRbeta library incorporated unique molecular identifiers. TCRdb fed the PCR reads into MiXCR, producing one record per CDR3 protein. In the table there are just under 150,000 distinct CDR3 sequences, more than 8% of which are singletons. A word on this clonotype: The target antigen is unknown.

Study-wide findings and caveats: About two months after transplant, alpha-beta T cells reportedly came from several hundred expanded graft clones.

The source was PBMCs, mostly from graft donor cells, collected 180 days after TCRalphabeta/CD19-depleted stem cell transplant. The TCR was taken from a female patient aged 2-10 years who had a stem cell transplant for congenital amegakaryocytic thrombocytopenia, so the T cells may come from the graft donor.

In DNA, the CDR3 is TGTGCCAGCAGTTACATAGCCAGGTTTGACGAGCAGTACTTC. Translation: CASSYIARFDEQYF. V is TRBV6-2 or TRBV6-3 and J is TRBJ2-7; D gene uncertain. The CDR3 runs 14 residues. With 2 bases removed from V and 5 bases from J, the gap between germline ends came to 13 bases. CDR1 is MNHEY, CDR2 SVGEGT, per germline.